Each of the 15 T cell receptor beta chains below was sequenced from the same sample in a study of cytomegalovirus exposure and HLA in healthy donors. The PCR was carried out with 60 Vbeta primers and 13 Jbeta primers. Clones were sequenced by immunoSEQ multiplex PCR, and TCRdb holds only the in-frame ones, with some missing. The repertoire holds about 110,000 clones, with approximately 82% as singletons. The specimen was PBMCs. The receptor source for this set is a middle-aged man in good health and CMV-seronegative.

In its sample, this clone was seen a few times. The V and J genes are TRBV4-1 and TRBJ2-3; 11 bases are a match to TRBD2. V lost 1 base to trimming and J lost 1 base; unmatched junction nucleotides: 1. Germline loops: CDR1 MGHRA, CDR2 YSYEKL. The CDR3 is 16 amino acids. The CDR3 here is CASSQGLAGRTDTQYF. CDR3 in DNA: TGCGCCAGCAGCCAAGGACTAGCGGGGCGCACAGATACGCAGTATTTT.

The chain carries TRBV4-1 and TRBJ2-1, with 7 bases that match TRBD2. The CDR3 extends over 16 amino acids. Germline V CDR1 and CDR2: MGHRA, YSYEKL. Trimming took 0 bases from V and 3 from J; bases not matched to a gene: 5. The CDR3 DNA sequence: TGCGCCAGCAGCCAAGACCAGGGCGGGGGCTACAATGAGCAGTTCTTC. Amino acid sequence: CASSQDQGGGYNEQFF.

This clone was picked up one time. This chain joins TRBV2 and TRBJ2-1; 9 positions match TRBD2. V gave up 6 bases and J gave up 8 bases; unmatched junction bases: 11. The CDR3 covers 15 residues. Germline assignment: CDR1 SNHLY and CDR2 FYNNEI. The CDR3 is CASRGRTSVFDEQFF. The CDR3 DNA reads as TGTGCCAGCAGGGGAAGGACTAGCGTTTTCGATGAGCAGTTCTTC. Drawing the rest from reference TRBV2 and TRBJ2-1, the complete variable domain is EPEVTQTPSHQVTQMGQEVILRCVPISNHLYFYWYRQILGQKVEFLVSFYNNEISEKSEIFDDQFSVERPDGSNFTLKIRSTKLEDSAMYFCASRGRTSVFDEQFFGPGTRLTVL.

This chain uses TRBV7-2 with TRBJ2-3, with 15 bases aligning to TRBD2. The V and J ends lost 6 bases and 3 bases, in that order; junction bases with no gene match: 4. The CDR3 loop spans 16 amino acids. The germline V gene has CDR1 SGHTA and CDR2 FQGNSA. CDR3: CASRKGLAGGTDTQYF. CDR3 nucleotides: TGTGCCAGCAGAAAGGGACTAGCGGGGGGTACAGATACGCAGTATTTT.

The J gene is TRBJ1-4, the V gene TRBV2; D unclear. Germline values: CDR1 SNHLY, CDR2 FYNNEI. The V gene lost 3 bases and the J gene lost 7 bases, with 9 bases spanning the gap. The CDR3 is 13 residues long. CDR3 sequence: CASSDGVGEKLFF. The CDR3 nucleotides read TGTGCCAGCAGTGACGGGGTCGGTGAAAAACTGTTTTTT.

This clone was counted at least ten times. Other DNA variants within this sample encode the same CDR3. V and J are TRBV6-1 and TRBJ2-1, with 12 bases matching TRBD2. This CDR3 contains 15 residues. V lost 2 bases and J lost 4; bases outside the gene matches: 0. CDR1 and CDR2 (germline): MNHNS, SASEGT. DNA of the CDR3: TGTGCCAGCAGTGAACTAGCGGGGGGGTACAATGAGCAGTTCTTC. It codes for CASSELAGGYNEQFF.

The rearrangement joins TRBV5-1 to TRBJ1-2, with 7 nucleotides matching TRBD1. The CDR3 spans 13 residues. J lost 7 bases, V lost 4 bases, and 7 bases had no gene match. Looked up from germline, CDR1 is SGHRS and CDR2 is YFSETQ. DNA of the CDR3: TGCGCCAGCAGCGGGACAGAGTTTCGTGGCTACACCTTC. Translated, it gives CASSGTEFRGYTF.

V is TRBV6-7 and J is TRBJ2-3; 10 bases are shared with TRBD2. TRBV6-7 is treated as an ORF (open reading frame) with a function not yet certain. The J segment lost 0 bases and the V segment lost 2 bases, leaving 8 bases of the junction unmatched. The CDR3 totals 18 residues. CDR3 protein: CASSYPAGGGGSTDTQYF. CDR3 nucleotides: TGTGCCAGCAGTTACCCAGCGGGGGGGGGAGGGAGCACAGATACGCAGTATTTT.

The sample holds a few counts of this clone. V and J are TRBV6-1 and TRBJ1-1; the match to TRBD1 covers 8 bases. With 8 bases clipped from V and 6 bases from J, the junction kept 8 bases outside the gene matches. The CDR3 has 13 amino acids. Germline V gene sequence: CDR1 MNHNS, CDR2 SASEGT. CDR3: CASSTGEHAEAFF. Written as DNA, the CDR3 is TGTGCCAGCTCGACAGGGGAGCACGCTGAAGCTTTCTTT.

This chain uses TRBV5-1 with TRBJ2-3; perhaps TRBD2 as D (6 bases). The V gene lost 2 bases and the J gene lost 2 bases, with 9 bases spanning the gap. The CDR3 covers 14 residues. Germline CDR1 is SGHRS and CDR2 is YFSETQ. The CDR3 loop is CASSFAGNTDTQYF. CDR3 sequence (DNA): TGCGCCAGCAGCTTCGCGGGAAACACAGATACGCAGTATTTT.

This rearrangement joins TRBV28 to TRBJ1-2; tentative D call: TRBD1 (5 bases). Germline CDR1 is MDHEN and CDR2 is SYDVKM. Trimming cost V 6 bases and J 3 bases, with 14 bases left between them. CDR3 size: 14 residues. The DNA for the CDR3 is TGTGCCAGCAGCCGCTTCGACAGTTACTATGGCTACACCTTC. Protein: CASSRFDSYYGYTF.

This clone showed up just once. This rearrangement joins TRBV20-1 to TRBJ1-1; TRBD1 might be the D (6 bases). The CDR3 sequence is 11 residues long. In germline, CDR1 is DFQATT, CDR2 SNEGSKA (reference sequence). The CDR3, as DNA: TGCAGGGGACTGGGGGGGCGGACGGCTTTCTTT. Residues: CRGLGGRTAFF.

The V call is TRBV7-2, the J call TRBJ1-1; D is possibly TRBD1 (5 bases). This CDR3 spans 15 amino acids. Per the germline V gene, CDR1 is SGHTA and CDR2 is FQGNSA. V gave up 2 bases and J gave up 2 bases, with 12 bases separating them. CDR3 nucleotide sequence: TGTGCCAGCAGCTTACACGGGGGGTCTAACACTGAAGCTTTCTTT. Residues: CASSLHGGSNTEAFF.

Worth noting for this clone: Other nucleotide sequences in the sample specify the same CDR3. The V and J genes are TRBV27 and TRBJ1-6; D is perhaps TRBD1 (6 bases). Germline loops: CDR1 MNHEY, CDR2 SMNVEV (reference sequence). V was shortened by 5 bases and J by 9 bases, with 17 bases between the two germline ends. The length of the CDR3 is 15 residues. The CDR3 DNA sequence: TGTGCCAGCAGTCAGTCTCAGGGGTCTGCTTCACCCCTCCACTTT. Protein sequence: CASSQSQGSASPLHF.

J is TRBJ2-7 and V is TRBV4-2, with TRBD2 identical over 11 bases. The CDR3 runs 16 residues. V dropped 4 bases and J dropped 0; count of bases not matched to a gene: 5. Germline CDR1 is LGHNA and CDR2 is YNFKEQ. For the CDR3, the DNA is TGTGCCAGCAGCCCTATGACTAGCGGGGTCTCCTACGAGCAGTACTTC. This translates into CASSPMTSGVSYEQYF.